Below, one TCR beta chain is given with its context. The antigen remains undetermined. TCRdb re-derived calls from the reads in MiXCR, one entry per CDR3 protein. The sample comprises 70,000 to 95,000 distinct CDR3 sequences, about 31% of which are singletons, and about 72% rests with the top ten. CDR3 length: 15 amino acids. The germline V gene has CDR1 SGHAT and CDR2 FQNNGV. With 7 bases clipped from V and 2 bases from J, the junction kept 7 bases outside the gene matches. The sample comes from a study of T cell repertoires in cytomegalovirus infection. The rearrangement joins TRBV11-2 to TRBJ2-3; 9 nucleotides line up with TRBD1. Sample: CD8+ T cells from cultured PBMCs, taken from culture after CMV antigen stimulation. The TCR sequence derives from a human donor in good health (CMV status not recorded). Some clones in this sample may be carry-over from other donors' samples. This chain's CDR3 is CASISGTGLTDTQYF. CDR3 DNA: TGTGCCAGCATCTCCGGGACAGGGCTCACAGATACGCAGTATTTT.